This T cell receptor beta chain is drawn from a study of read filtering for tumor transcriptome and immune sequencing. The wider study: The cohort had 17 to 20 men and roughly 13 women aged about 40 to 90, mean about 72 years.

The library was built from roughly 400 ng RNA with molecular barcoded adaptors for alpha/delta and beta/gamma chains. TCRdb analysed the reads with MiXCR anew, one entry per CDR3 protein. This sample has over 90,000 distinct CDR3 sequences, with roughly 21% found just once. Overall study results and limits: Without single-read clonotypes, shared clonotype proportions correlated more between IR-seq and RNA-seq. This fraction held mixed bone marrow immune cells after CD138-negative sorting.

This clonotype was counted a few times. Antigen unknown. A much larger clone differs by one base, so this may be a read error. Per germline, CDR1 SGHDN and CDR2 FVKESK. The CDR3 is made up of 15 amino acids. Sequencing was performed on a population of CD138-negative cells sorted from bone marrow. The TCR sequence derives from a donor over 35 with multiple myeloma. The rearrangement links TRBV14 to TRBJ2-7, with D possibly being TRBD1 (6 bases). The CDR3 reads CAGSMAGQIVDEQYF. CDR3 in DNA: TGTGCCGGCAGCATGGCAGGACAGATAGTCGACGAGCAGTACTTC.